This TCR beta chain comes out of a study of blood T cell repertoires in COVID-19. Background on the study: Collection of acute and convalescent COVID-19 samples took place in the United States, Italy and Spain. Sample material is recorded as cDNA or gDNA derived from T cells, B-cell-depleted T cells, or PBMCs.

The ends lost 5 bases at V and 7 bases at J; junction bases unmatched: 9. The CDR3 has 16 amino acids. Germline V CDR1 and CDR2: SGHVS, FQNEAQ. Under the authors' procedure: The assay estimated nucleated cells by amplifying reference gene primers. Measured with immunoSEQ multiplex PCR; TCRdb has only the in-frame clones, and not every one. The V and J calls and clone size are taken from that table; D and trimming were inferred from the DNA. The sample lists about 110,000 clones, approximately 80% occurring once. The sample taken for sequencing was peripheral blood. The chain links TRBV7-8 to TRBJ2-1, with 12 bases identical to TRBD2. This receptor was taken from a woman older than 75 with active or convalescent COVID-19. The CDR3 nucleotides are TGTGCCAGCAGCATTCTAGCGGGAGGGCTGGGGAATGAGCAGTTCTTC. Translation gives CASSILAGGLGNEQFF. Looking up the rest from reference TRBV7-8 and TRBJ2-1 gives the full variable domain: GAGVSQSPRYKVAKRGQDVALRCDPISGHVSLFWYQQALGQGPEFLTYFQNEAQLDKSGLPSDRFFAERPEGSVSTLKIQRTQQEDSAVYLCASSILAGGLGNEQFFGPGTRLTVL.